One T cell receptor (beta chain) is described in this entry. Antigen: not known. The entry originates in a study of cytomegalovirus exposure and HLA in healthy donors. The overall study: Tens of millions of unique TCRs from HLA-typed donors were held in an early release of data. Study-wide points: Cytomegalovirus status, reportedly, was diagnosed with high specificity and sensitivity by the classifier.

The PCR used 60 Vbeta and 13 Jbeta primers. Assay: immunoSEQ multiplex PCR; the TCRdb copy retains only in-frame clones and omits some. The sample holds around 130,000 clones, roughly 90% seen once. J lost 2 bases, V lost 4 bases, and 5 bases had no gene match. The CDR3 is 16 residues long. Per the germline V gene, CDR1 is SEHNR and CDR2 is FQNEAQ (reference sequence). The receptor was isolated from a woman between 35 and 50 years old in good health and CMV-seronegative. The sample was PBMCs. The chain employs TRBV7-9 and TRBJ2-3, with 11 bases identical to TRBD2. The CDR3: CASSSIAGGYTDTQYF. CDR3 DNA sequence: TGTGCCAGCAGCTCTATAGCGGGAGGGTACACAGATACGCAGTATTTT.